The 21 T cell receptor beta chains below were found in one sample sequenced in a study of T cell responses to AZD1222 COVID-19 vaccine. Assay: immunoSEQ multiplex PCR; the TCRdb copy retains only in-frame clones and omits some. There are over 100,000 clones in the sample; about 88% occur only once, and 2% to 2.5% lies in the top ten. Sequencing was performed on peripheral blood, taken on day 0 of AZD1222 vaccination. These receptors all come from an adult in good health.

This clone occurred once. The chain uses TRBV3-1 (or the pseudogene TRBV3-2) and TRBJ1-1, with 11 bases lining up with TRBD1. Germline trimming cut 3 bases from V and 1 base from J; bases unmatched to any gene: 7. The germline gives CDR1 LGHDT, CDR2 YNNKEL (reference sequence). There are 17 residues in the CDR3. The CDR3 nucleotides read TGTGCCAGCAGCCACCGGGACAGGGGGTCTGGGAACACTGAAGCTTTCTTT. Translated, it gives CASSHRDRGSGNTEAFF.

The rearrangement uses TRBV19 and TRBJ2-1; the match to TRBD1 covers 8 bases. Germline V CDR1 and CDR2: LNHDA, SQIVND (reference sequence). The CDR3 is 13 residues long. V shed 4 bases and J 4 bases; nucleotides not matched to a gene: 0. The CDR3 here is CASSRQGYNEQFF. The CDR3, as DNA: TGTGCCAGTAGTAGACAGGGGTACAATGAGCAGTTCTTC.

V is TRBV5-1 and J is TRBJ2-7; TRBD2 agrees at 9 bases. The V segment lost 5 bases and the J segment 3 bases; nucleotides outside the gene matches: 6. Germline V gene sequence: CDR1 SGHRS, CDR2 YFSETQ. This CDR3 contains 14 residues. The CDR3 reads CASSSSGIGYEQYF. In DNA, the CDR3 is TGCGCCAGCAGTTCTAGCGGGATAGGCTACGAGCAGTACTTC.

This clone was recorded only once. The V call is TRBV6-5, the J call TRBJ1-2, with D unresolved. The V end was cut by 6 bases, the J end by 0 bases, with 11 bases between. The CDR3 covers 14 residues. The germline V gene encodes CDR1 MNHEY and CDR2 SVGAGI. Here the CDR3 reads CASSLFSANYGYTF. The CDR3 bases are TGTGCCAGCAGCCTATTCAGTGCTAACTATGGCTACACCTTC.

The V and J genes are TRBV2 and TRBJ1-2; 8 bases match TRBD1. The V and J ends lost 0 bases and 6 bases, in that order; junction bases with no gene match: 12. The germline V gene encodes CDR1 SNHLY and CDR2 FYNNEI. The CDR3 runs 17 residues. CDR3 residues: CASSEAWKRGQGDGYTF. The CDR3 coding sequence is TGTGCCAGCAGTGAAGCCTGGAAAAGAGGACAGGGTGATGGCTACACCTTC.

The rearrangement joins TRBV11-3 to TRBJ1-1, with D perhaps matching TRBD1 (5 bases). This CDR3 is built from 13 residues. Trimming removed 4 bases at V and 6 bases at J, with 12 bases between. The V gene's germline CDR1 is SGHNT and CDR2 YENEEA. CDR3 protein: CASSSGGRAEAFF. The CDR3 nucleotides read TGTGCCAGCAGCTCGGGGGGTAGAGCTGAAGCTTTCTTT.

The chain couples TRBV11-3 to TRBJ2-1, with TRBD2 matching 13 bases. This CDR3 contains 16 residues. After removal of 5 bases from V and 3 bases from J, the junction contained 4 bases not matched to a gene. Germline CDR1 and CDR2: SGHNT and YENEEA. The CDR3 loop reads CASSPRTSGGYNEQFF. CDR3 in DNA: TGTGCCAGCAGCCCGAGGACTAGCGGGGGCTACAATGAGCAGTTCTTC.

This rearrangement joins TRBV5-8 to TRBJ2-7, with D possibly being TRBD2 (6 bases). The V end lost 3 bases, the J end lost 0 bases, and 13 bases lay between the germline ends. This CDR3 region has 15 residues. Germline V gene data show CDR1 as SGHTS and CDR2 as YDEGEE. The CDR3 coding sequence is TGTGCCAGCAGCTCGGGACTGCTGAGCTCCTACGAGCAGTACTTC. Translated, it gives CASSSGLLSSYEQYF.

The J gene is TRBJ2-7, the V gene TRBV24-1, with 7 bases fitting TRBD1. Germline loops: CDR1 KGHDR, CDR2 SFDVKD. V lost 6 bases and J lost 6; bases outside the gene matches: 13. The CDR3 has 15 amino acids. CDR3 sequence reads: CATSPGLIPGGEQYF. The CDR3 DNA reads as TGTGCCACCAGTCCGGGCCTGATCCCAGGGGGCGAGCAGTACTTC.

The rearrangement links TRBV4-1 to TRBJ2-7, with 7 bases that match TRBD1. The CDR3 has 14 residues. Germline values: CDR1 MGHRA, CDR2 YSYEKL. The V and J ends lost 7 bases and 1 base, in that order; junction bases with no gene match: 7. CDR3 loop: CASTRDRDSYEQYF. As DNA, the CDR3 is TGCGCCAGCACCCGGGACAGAGATTCCTACGAGCAGTACTTC.

The chain has TRBV27 and TRBJ2-1; D not certain. The CDR3 extends over 10 amino acids. Per germline, CDR1 MNHEY and CDR2 SMNVEV (reference sequence). V shed 8 bases and J shed 10 bases, with 9 bases lying between them. CDR3 in amino acids: CASYQGEQFF. In DNA form, the CDR3 reads TGTGCCAGCTACCAAGGGGAGCAGTTCTTC.

This CDR3 is CASSPLGTNQETQYF. Written as DNA, the CDR3 is TGCGCCAGCAGCCCGCTTGGGACTAACCAAGAGACCCAGTACTTC. The chain combines TRBV5-1 with TRBJ2-5, with TRBD2 matching 7 bases. V was pared by 4 bases and J by 0 bases, with 6 bases of the junction left unmatched. CDR3 length: 15 amino acids. Germline V lookup: CDR1 SGHRS, CDR2 YFSETQ.

The V call is TRBV29-1, the J call TRBJ1-1; D unresolved. The CDR3 totals 13 residues. Trimming pared 7 bases from V and 1 base from J, leaving 13 bases between. CDR1 is SQVTM, CDR2 ANQGSEA, per germline. CDR3 DNA sequence: TGCAGCGCGCAAACGGGAGGGAACACTGAAGCTTTCTTT. Translating gives CSAQTGGNTEAFF. Drawing the rest from reference TRBV29-1 and TRBJ1-1, the complete variable domain is SAVISQKPSRDICQRGTSLTIQCQVDSQVTMMFWYRQQPGQSLTLIATANQGSEATYESGFVIDKFPISRPNLTFSTLTVSNMSPEDSSIYLCSAQTGGNTEAFFGQGTRLTVV.

The V and J genes are TRBV30 and TRBJ1-2; D unclear. V was shortened by 1 base and J by 7 bases, with 7 bases between the two germline ends. Germline assignment: CDR1 GTSNPN and CDR2 SVGIG (reference sequence). This CDR3 region has 11 residues. CDR3 sequence: CAWSEGGGYTF. The DNA of the CDR3 is TGTGCCTGGAGTGAAGGTGGTGGCTACACCTTC.

The chain employs TRBV5-1 and TRBJ2-2; tentatively, D is TRBD1 (7 bases). Trimming cost V 1 base and J 4 bases, with 23 bases left between them. Germline V lookup: CDR1 SGHRS, CDR2 YFSETQ. This CDR3 is 19 amino acids long. CDR3 in DNA: TGCGCCAGCAGCTTGCGGGATATGGAGGGGGCGCGGGGCACCGGGGAGCTGTTTTTT. It codes for CASSLRDMEGARGTGELFF. Variable domain in full (rest from reference TRBV5-1 and TRBJ2-2): KAGVTQTPRYLIKTRGQQVTLSCSPISGHRSVSWYQQTPGQGLQFLFEYFSETQRNKGNFPGRFSGRQFSNSRSEMNVSTLELGDSALYLCASSLRDMEGARGTGELFFGEGSRLTVL.

The chain recombines TRBV27 with TRBJ1-2; perhaps TRBD1 as D (6 bases). With 6 bases removed from V and 4 bases from J, the gap between germline ends came to 15 bases. CDR3 length: 14 amino acids. Germline values: CDR1 MNHEY, CDR2 SMNVEV (reference sequence). In DNA, the CDR3 is TGTGCCAGCAGCCCACCCGGACAGTCCTATGGCTACACCTTC. As protein: CASSPPGQSYGYTF.

This chain uses TRBV5-4 with TRBJ2-3, with D uncertain. The CDR3 is 15 amino acids. Germline CDR1 is SGHNT and CDR2 is YYREEE (reference sequence). Trimming pared 3 bases from V and 4 bases from J, leaving 15 bases between. CDR3 DNA sequence: TGTGCCAGCAGCTCCCTGGCGGAGCGCGCAGATACGCAGTATTTT. Translation: CASSSLAERADTQYF. The entire variable domain, with the rest obtained from reference TRBV5-4 and TRBJ2-3, is as follows: ETGVTQSPTHLIKTRGQQVTLRCSSQSGHNTVSWYQQALGQGPQFIFQYYREEENGRGNFPPRFSGLQFPNYSSELNVNALELDDSALYLCASSSLAERADTQYFGPGTRLTVL.

In this sample, this clone turned up once. The rearrangement joins TRBV19 to TRBJ2-7, with TRBD2 as a possible D gene (5 bases). The CDR3 is 14 residues long. Germline CDR1 is LNHDA and CDR2 is SQIVND (reference sequence). V shed 5 bases and J shed 0 bases, with 11 bases lying between them. Here the CDR3 DNA reads TGTGCCAGTAGTGATCGACGGGACTCCTACGAGCAGTACTTC. Protein product: CASSDRRDSYEQYF.

The chain joins TRBV19 to TRBJ1-1; possible D gene TRBD1, 6 bases. Per germline, CDR1 LNHDA and CDR2 SQIVND (reference sequence). The V gene lost 6 bases and the J gene lost 2 bases, with 19 bases spanning the gap. The CDR3 length is 16 residues. The DNA for the CDR3 is TGTGCCAGTAGACCCGCACAGGGTAGGGAAAACACTGAAGCTTTCTTT. This translates into CASRPAQGRENTEAFF.

The chain uses TRBV6-6 and TRBJ2-3; tentative D call: TRBD1 (6 bases). V was shortened by 0 bases and J by 3 bases, with 13 bases between the two germline ends. This CDR3 region has 16 residues. Germline CDR1 is MNHNY and CDR2 is SVGAGI (reference sequence). CDR3 sequence reads: CASSYSGQGWTDTQYF. DNA for the CDR3: TGTGCCAGCAGTTACTCGGGGCAGGGGTGGACAGATACGCAGTATTTT.

The chain joins TRBV5-4 to TRBJ2-3; D unresolved. V shed 0 bases and J shed 2 bases, with 13 bases lying between them. The germline V gene has CDR1 SGHNT and CDR2 YYREEE (reference sequence). This CDR3 region has 16 residues. CDR3 sequence (DNA): TGTGCCAGCAGCTTGGCCGTCGGTAGCCCCACAGATACGCAGTATTTT. Translation gives CASSLAVGSPTDTQYF.